Sequencing of this T cell receptor beta chain was carried out in a study of spatial heterogeneity in lung cancer. Study context: Detected sequences consistently included more beta-chain ones than alpha-chain ones. The study observed each unique TCR and UMI combination more than ten times on average in raw reads. Study-wide results and caveats: At resection, ubiquitous expanded tumor TCRs appeared in blood more than at follow-up.

Stated time point: sample taken at primary tumor resection. Whole RNA, which was extracted from tumor, nontumor lung tissue or frozen PBMC, was sequenced without any cell sorting. This clonotype was picked up a small number of times. The antigen remains undetermined. This CDR3 spans 13 amino acids. Germline CDR1 reads MGHDK; CDR2 reads SYGVNS. The V gene end was trimmed by 6 bases and the J gene end by 4 bases; junction bases not matched to a gene: 6. TCRdb re-called the 5' RACE reads with MiXCR, one entry per CDR3 protein. The sample carries some 83,000 distinct CDR3 sequences, roughly a fifth recorded once.

Sequencing was performed on PBMCs, taken at surgery. The J gene is TRBJ2-7, the V gene TRBV25-1; 7 bases are shared with TRBD2. The TCR sequence derives from a male donor with early-stage non-small cell lung cancer. CDR3 sequence reads: CASSRGGGYEQYF. The DNA of the CDR3 is TGTGCCAGCAGCCGCGGGGGTGGGTACGAGCAGTACTTC.